One TCR beta chain is described in this entry. Its target antigen remains unknown. It has no much larger one-base neighbor in the sample; base qualities were not kept. TCRbeta CDR3 regions were amplified from genomic DNA by means of the immunoSEQ Assay, a bias-controlled multiplex PCR. Per the source publication's procedure: Within the assay, amplification of reference gene primers was used to estimate how many nucleated cells each sample contained. To quantify the absolute abundance of each unique TCRbeta CDR3 rearrangement, sequence reads were collapsed and filtered. For each sample, productive Simpson clonality was calculated as the square root of Simpson's diversity index over productive rearrangements. TCRdb limited this immuneACCESS table to in-frame rearrangements with V and J called. A share of clones is missing; checked studies link under half to unresolved V genes, and the rest is unexplained. V and J calls and clone size follow that table, whereas D and trimming were derived from the DNA. Within this sample are around 120,000 clones, with roughly 90% of them counted one time only. The leading ten clones occupy roughly 4% of the sample.

These data belong to a study of blood T cell repertoires in COVID-19 (TCRdb year 2020). With respect to the entire study: Samples from collaborators originated in the United States, Italy and Spain and spanned both the acute and convalescent phases of COVID-19. The material from the prospective study consisted of cDNA or gDNA derived from T cells, B-cell-depleted T cells, or PBMCs. The dataset comprised deeply sampled blood TCRbeta repertoires from subjects exposed to, actively infected with, or recovered from COVID-19. The repertoires were released in a freely available public database meant as a resource for research on the immune response to SARS-CoV-2. Samples were obtained from the ongoing ImmuneRACE study (first 160 participants) and from 1,254 subjects provided by 6 global collaborators. A de-identified subject ID, COVID-19 status, age in years and sex were almost always included in the sample metadata. Where HLA class I and class II types were available, the types were taken from metadata supplied by the sample provider, not from assay-based typing.

Study-wide conclusions, independent of this receptor: The amount of clinical and demographic metadata varied by source and participant and was provided uncurated.

V lost 4 bases and J lost 15 bases, and the count of bases not matched to a germline gene is 12. Based on the germline V gene, the CDR1 and CDR2 sequences are ENHRY and SYGVKD. The CDR3 goes from the cysteine to the phenylalanine over 13 residues. Kept here is only the CDR3 DNA, which spans 39 bases and is read in frame from base 1. One collaborating source in Seattle enrolled patients while the patients were actively infected and followed the patients over time throughout the course of disease. The collaborating institutions used their own protocols to collect whole blood in K2EDTA tubes. For TCRbeta analysis, collaborator samples were shipped as frozen whole blood, as isolated PBMCs, or as DNA extracted from either sample type.

The sequenced sample was peripheral blood. Recombination linked TRBV10-3 to TRBJ2-1, and 7 junction bases match TRBD1. This TCR was recovered from a woman aged 55-70 years with COVID-19, enrolled during active disease. The DNA sequence is as follows: TGTGCCATCAGTGTCCTCGACAGGGAACCACGGTTCTTC. Translated, it gives CAISVLDREPRFF.